The rows below give T cell receptor beta chains drawn from one sample of a study of cytomegalovirus exposure and HLA in healthy donors. Data came from immunoSEQ multiplex PCR; TCRdb stores just in-frame clones and leaves some out. Counted here are around 150,000 clones, 77% occurring once; the ten biggest clones make up around 2%. The source material was PBMCs. Receptors originate from a young man in good health and CMV-seronegative. Each CDR3 is given with its conserved first and last residue. The order of the fields is J gene, D gene, clone size, V gene, CDR3 protein, CDR3 DNA. D genes are given only for firm matches. Only some rows state a clone size, as once, few, many or a class for expanded clones.

j_call: TRBJ2-3
d_call: .
clone_size: few
v_call: TRBV21-1
cdr3_aa: CASSRATDTQYF
cdr3_nt: TGTGCCAGCAGCAGGGCGACAGATACGCAGTATTTT

j_call: TRBJ2-3
d_call: TRBD1
clone_size: .
v_call: TRBV19
cdr3_aa: CASKDRTTDTQYF
cdr3_nt: TGTGCCAGTAAGGACAGGACGACAGATACGCAGTATTTT

j_call: TRBJ2-1
d_call: .
clone_size: .
v_call: TRBV6-5
cdr3_aa: CASRPRLQANEQFF
cdr3_nt: TGTGCCAGCAGACCCCGCTTGCAGGCCAATGAGCAGTTCTTC

j_call: TRBJ2-3
d_call: TRBD2
clone_size: once
v_call: TRBV18
cdr3_aa: CASSPRWTSDSTDTQYF
cdr3_nt: TGTGCCAGCTCACCACGTTGGACTAGCGACAGCACAGATACGCAGTATTTT

j_call: TRBJ2-1
d_call: TRBD1
clone_size: once
v_call: TRBV29-1
cdr3_aa: CSARRDRSRNEQFF
cdr3_nt: TGCAGCGCCCGAAGGGACAGATCCCGCAATGAGCAGTTCTTC

j_call: TRBJ2-5
d_call: TRBD2
clone_size: few
v_call: TRBV19
cdr3_aa: CASGFSGKETQYF
cdr3_nt: TGTGCCTCGGGATTTAGCGGGAAGGAGACCCAGTACTTC

j_call: TRBJ2-1
d_call: .
clone_size: .
v_call: TRBV29-1
cdr3_aa: CSVGRTLYNEQFF
cdr3_nt: TGCAGCGTGGGGAGGACTCTATACAATGAGCAGTTCTTC

j_call: TRBJ1-4
d_call: .
clone_size: .
v_call: TRBV28
cdr3_aa: CASSLFKGTGEEKLFF
cdr3_nt: TGTGCCAGCAGTTTATTCAAGGGAACTGGGGAGGAAAAACTGTTTTTT

j_call: TRBJ2-3
d_call: TRBD1
clone_size: .
v_call: TRBV29-1
cdr3_aa: CSVTGGEVVDTQYF
cdr3_nt: TGCAGCGTGACAGGGGGCGAAGTTGTAGATACGCAGTATTTT

j_call: TRBJ2-7
d_call: .
clone_size: .
v_call: TRBV9
cdr3_aa: CASSVDFGYEQYF
cdr3_nt: TGTGCCAGCAGCGTAGATTTCGGCTACGAGCAGTACTTC

j_call: TRBJ1-2
d_call: .
clone_size: .
v_call: TRBV25-1
cdr3_aa: CASSEGSGGPNYGYTF
cdr3_nt: TGTGCCAGCAGTGAAGGGTCGGGGGGACCTAACTATGGCTACACCTTC

j_call: TRBJ2-7
d_call: TRBD2
clone_size: few
v_call: TRBV27
cdr3_aa: CASSASSGSNHEQYF
cdr3_nt: TGTGCCAGCAGTGCCTCTAGCGGGAGTAATCACGAGCAGTACTTC

j_call: TRBJ2-7
d_call: .
clone_size: once
v_call: TRBV7-8
cdr3_aa: CASSDSPGAYEQYF
cdr3_nt: TGTGCCAGCAGCGATAGCCCCGGGGCCTACGAGCAGTACTTC

j_call: TRBJ2-7
d_call: TRBD2
clone_size: once
v_call: TRBV4-1
cdr3_aa: CASSQEDSSAWGGEQYF
cdr3_nt: TGCGCCAGCAGCCAAGAGGACTCTAGCGCGTGGGGGGGCGAGCAGTACTTC

j_call: TRBJ1-2
d_call: .
clone_size: .
v_call: TRBV4-1
cdr3_aa: CASSQDPGGDYGYTF
cdr3_nt: TGCGCCAGCAGCCAAGATCCGGGGGGCGACTATGGCTACACCTTC

j_call: TRBJ2-7
d_call: .
clone_size: .
v_call: TRBV30
cdr3_aa: CAFSDSSPQQYF
cdr3_nt: TGTGCCTTCTCGGACTCCTCTCCGCAGCAGTACTTC

j_call: TRBJ1-5
d_call: .
clone_size: few
v_call: TRBV27
cdr3_aa: CASSKGRMRGLGQPQHF
cdr3_nt: TGTGCCAGCAGCAAAGGACGGATGCGGGGTTTGGGTCAGCCCCAGCATTTT

j_call: TRBJ2-5
d_call: .
clone_size: few
v_call: TRBV29-1
cdr3_aa: CSVDSYETQYF
cdr3_nt: TGCAGCGTTGATTCGTATGAGACCCAGTACTTC

j_call: TRBJ2-7
d_call: TRBD2
clone_size: .
v_call: TRBV5-1
cdr3_aa: CASSQFGLAGVLYEQYF
cdr3_nt: TGCGCCAGCAGCCAATTTGGACTAGCGGGAGTACTCTACGAGCAGTACTTC

j_call: TRBJ2-3
d_call: .
clone_size: .
v_call: TRBV18
cdr3_aa: CASSPRREDTQYF
cdr3_nt: TGTGCCAGCTCACCAAGGAGGGAAGATACGCAGTATTTT

j_call: TRBJ2-5
d_call: .
clone_size: .
v_call: TRBV7-6
cdr3_aa: CASSRSGVPETQYF
cdr3_nt: TGTGCCAGCAGCCGCTCAGGGGTTCCGGAGACCCAGTACTTC

j_call: TRBJ2-5
d_call: TRBD1
clone_size: .
v_call: TRBV2
cdr3_aa: CASNRAGGQETQYF
cdr3_nt: TGTGCCAGCAACAGGGCAGGGGGACAAGAGACCCAGTACTTC

j_call: TRBJ2-7
d_call: TRBD2
clone_size: .
v_call: TRBV28
cdr3_aa: CASSATSALSYEQYF
cdr3_nt: TGTGCCAGCAGCGCCACTAGCGCCCTCTCCTACGAGCAGTACTTC

j_call: TRBJ1-2
d_call: TRBD1
clone_size: once
v_call: TRBV7-8
cdr3_aa: CASSPRTGGIYGYTF
cdr3_nt: TGTGCCAGCAGCCCCCGGACAGGGGGTATCTATGGCTACACCTTC

j_call: TRBJ2-4
d_call: .
clone_size: .
v_call: TRBV7-2
cdr3_aa: CASSLQLVGGNIQYF
cdr3_nt: TGTGCCAGCAGCCTACAACTTGTCGGCGGTAACATTCAGTACTTC

j_call: TRBJ2-7
d_call: .
clone_size: .
v_call: TRBV4-2
cdr3_aa: CASSQDYPGGNYEQYF
cdr3_nt: TGTGCCAGCAGCCAAGATTACCCAGGGGGGAACTACGAGCAGTACTTC

j_call: TRBJ2-3
d_call: TRBD2
clone_size: .
v_call: TRBV5-4
cdr3_aa: CASSLDGRREGTDTQYF
cdr3_nt: TGTGCCAGCAGCCTGGATGGGAGGCGGGAGGGCACAGATACGCAGTATTTT

j_call: TRBJ1-4
d_call: TRBD1
clone_size: .
v_call: TRBV5-4
cdr3_aa: CASSSGTANGGKLFF
cdr3_nt: TGTGCCAGCAGCTCCGGGACAGCCAATGGAGGAAAACTGTTTTTT

j_call: TRBJ1-4
d_call: TRBD1
clone_size: .
v_call: TRBV6-5
cdr3_aa: CASSYQPWTGNEKLFF
cdr3_nt: TGTGCCAGCAGTTACCAGCCGTGGACAGGGAATGAAAAACTGTTTTTT

j_call: TRBJ2-3
d_call: TRBD2
clone_size: .
v_call: TRBV9
cdr3_aa: CASSASGLRSTDTQYF
cdr3_nt: TGTGCCAGCAGCGCTAGCGGGCTAAGGAGCACAGATACGCAGTATTTT

j_call: TRBJ2-2
d_call: .
clone_size: few
v_call: TRBV7-7
cdr3_aa: CASSLGATGELFF
cdr3_nt: TGTGCTAGCAGCTTAGGGGCCACCGGGGAGCTGTTTTTT

j_call: TRBJ2-7
d_call: TRBD1
clone_size: .
v_call: TRBV4-1
cdr3_aa: CASSQGDRSYEQYF
cdr3_nt: TGCGCCAGCAGCCAAGGGGACAGAAGCTACGAGCAGTACTTC

j_call: TRBJ1-3
d_call: .
clone_size: .
v_call: TRBV9
cdr3_aa: CASSVETVGNTIYF
cdr3_nt: TGTGCCAGCAGCGTAGAGACTGTTGGTAACACCATATATTTT

j_call: TRBJ2-2
d_call: TRBD2
clone_size: .
v_call: TRBV7-8
cdr3_aa: CASSQTSGSRSAGELFF
cdr3_nt: TGTGCCAGCAGCCAGACTAGCGGGAGTAGATCCGCCGGGGAGCTGTTTTTT

j_call: TRBJ2-5
d_call: TRBD2
clone_size: .
v_call: TRBV7-8
cdr3_aa: CASSWGGQETQYF
cdr3_nt: TGTGCCAGCAGCTGGGGGGGACAAGAGACCCAGTACTTC

j_call: TRBJ1-5
d_call: .
clone_size: .
v_call: TRBV14
cdr3_aa: CASSPKKGRVGNQPQHF
cdr3_nt: TGTGCCAGCAGCCCCAAAAAGGGGAGGGTTGGAAATCAGCCCCAGCATTTT

j_call: TRBJ2-5
d_call: TRBD1
clone_size: .
v_call: TRBV15
cdr3_aa: CATSQQGALETQYF
cdr3_nt: TGTGCCACGTCTCAACAGGGGGCTTTAGAGACCCAGTACTTC

j_call: TRBJ2-1
d_call: .
clone_size: once
v_call: TRBV13
cdr3_aa: CASSLVYNEQFF
cdr3_nt: TGTGCCAGCAGCTTAGTATACAATGAGCAGTTCTTC

j_call: TRBJ2-4
d_call: .
clone_size: .
v_call: TRBV27
cdr3_aa: CASSLFPRAKNIQYF
cdr3_nt: TGTGCCAGCAGTTTATTTCCGAGGGCCAAAAACATTCAGTACTTC